Below, 12 T cell receptor beta chains from the same sample are listed, as sequenced in a study of T-cell reconstitution after alpha-beta-depleted transplantation in children. Construction of the TCRbeta library involved unique molecular identifiers. TCRdb independently ran MiXCR on the PCR reads; one entry per CDR3 protein. Counted here are approximately 980,000 distinct CDR3 sequences, 25% to 35% occurring once; the ten biggest clones make up around 30%. Sequenced material: PBMCs, mostly from graft donor cells, taken 360 days after TCRalphabeta/CD19-depleted stem cell transplant. These receptors were obtained from a boy under three years old who had a stem cell transplant for SCID, so the T cells may come from the graft donor.

The sample holds a few counts of this clonotype. The rearrangement links TRBV10-3 to TRBJ2-7, with 11 positions matching TRBD2. Germline V lookup: CDR1 ENHRY, CDR2 SYGVKD. Trimming removed 6 bases from V and 1 base from J; junction bases left unmatched: 2. There are 14 residues in the CDR3. The CDR3 sequence: CAISRTSGSYEQYF. CDR3 bases: TGTGCCATCAGCCGGACTAGCGGGTCCTACGAGCAGTACTTC.

The J gene is TRBJ2-3, the V gene TRBV11-1; weak D call: TRBD2 (5 bases). The germline gives CDR1 SGHAT, CDR2 FQDESV (reference sequence). Deletions cut 2 bases from V and 3 bases from J, with 21 bases between. CDR3 length equals 18 residues. CDR3 bases: TGTGCCAGCAGCTTATCGACATCCTTACTAGGAAAGACAGATACGCAGTATTTT. Amino acids: CASSLSTSLLGKTDTQYF. The full variable domain, rest sourced from reference TRBV11-1 and TRBJ2-3, is EAEVAQSPRYKITEKSQAVAFWCDPISGHATLYWYRQILGQGPELLVQFQDESVVDDSQLPKDRFSAERLKGVDSTLKIQPAELGDSAMYLCASSLSTSLLGKTDTQYFGPGTRLTVL.

V is TRBV5-1 and J is TRBJ2-7, with 14 bases matching TRBD2. Per germline, CDR1 SGHRS and CDR2 YFSETQ. The CDR3 spans 16 residues. J was trimmed by 1 base and V by 5 bases; bases with no gene match: 5. The CDR3 DNA reads TGCGCCAGCAGTGGGACTAGCGGGGGCGCTTCCTACGAGCAGTACTTC. This encodes CASSGTSGGASYEQYF.

The V call is TRBV5-5, the J call TRBJ1-4, with D uncertain. Trimming left V 0 bases short and J 4 bases short, with 7 bases between. This CDR3 comprises 14 residues. Germline assignment: CDR1 SGHKS and CDR2 YYEKEE (reference sequence). As DNA, the CDR3 is TGTGCCAGCAGCTTGGGGACCTATAATGAAAAACTGTTTTTT. Protein sequence: CASSLGTYNEKLFF.

V usage is TRBV18 and J usage is TRBJ2-1; 8 bases are a match to TRBD2. Germline V lookup: CDR1 KGHSH, CDR2 LQKENI. This CDR3 contains 17 residues. J gave up 12 bases and V 2 bases, and 18 bases lay outside the gene matches. The CDR3 sequence is CASSPGDIAGSRSRQFF. The CDR3 DNA sequence: TGTGCCAGCTCACCAGGGGATATAGCGGGGTCTCGGAGTCGGCAGTTCTTC.

This clonotype was picked up one time. This chain uses TRBV5-4 with TRBJ2-1, with no clear D. CDR3 size: 16 residues. V lost 1 base to trimming and J lost 0 bases, with 11 bases between them. CDR1 SGHNT and CDR2 YYREEE come from the germline V gene (reference sequence). This CDR3 is CASSLLPDSSYNEQFF. The CDR3 nucleotides read TGTGCCAGCAGCTTGCTCCCTGATAGCTCCTACAATGAGCAGTTCTTC.

The chain employs TRBV28 and TRBJ1-1; D may be TRBD1 (5 bases). Germline-derived CDR1 and CDR2 are MDHEN and SYDVKM. The CDR3 covers 15 residues. V lost 6 bases and J 4 bases, leaving 18 bases between the germline ends. The CDR3 bases are TGTGCCAGCAGGCCCCCGCGGCGGGGGGTCACTGAAGCTTTCTTT. Protein product: CASRPPRRGVTEAFF.

The gene calls are TRBV5-1 and TRBJ1-1; D may be TRBD1 (5 bases). Per germline, CDR1 SGHRS and CDR2 YFSETQ. CDR3 length: 13 amino acids. Trimming pared 2 bases from V and 3 bases from J, leaving 8 bases between. The CDR3: CASSFSGHTEAFF. The CDR3 DNA reads TGCGCCAGCAGCTTCTCAGGGCACACTGAAGCTTTCTTT.

The chain employs TRBV3-1 and TRBJ2-5; D not certain. Germline CDR1 is LGHDT and CDR2 is YNNKEL (reference sequence). V was shortened by 8 bases and J by 2 bases, with 6 bases between the two germline ends. The CDR3 is 11 residues long. DNA of the CDR3: TGTGCCAGCGGGCTTCAAGAGACCCAGTACTTC. Protein product: CASGLQETQYF.

V and J are TRBV12-3 or TRBV12-4 and TRBJ2-3, with D possibly being TRBD1 (5 bases). The CDR3 is 14 residues long. V was clipped by 7 bases and J by 2 bases, with 13 bases between them. The CDR3 DNA sequence: TGTGCCAGCACCCGTGGGGCATTCACAGATACGCAGTATTTT. Translation: CASTRGAFTDTQYF.

This clonotype has ten or more counts. V is TRBV6-5 and J is TRBJ2-2; the D is unclear. The germline gives CDR1 MNHEY, CDR2 SVGAGI. The CDR3 totals 12 residues. Between the trimmed V and J ends, which lost 4 bases and 5 bases, there was a span of 5 bases. In DNA, the CDR3 is TGTGCCAGCAGTTTTATAACCGGGGAGCTGTTTTTT. Translating gives CASSFITGELFF.

V gene TRBV7-3 combines with J gene TRBJ1-2; D is uncertain. V lost 5 bases and J lost 2, with 18 bases in between. The germline CDR1 and CDR2 sequences are SGHTA and FQGTGA. The CDR3 runs 16 residues. This CDR3 reads CASSPSPGSPNYGYTF. Written as DNA, the CDR3 is TGTGCCAGCAGCCCTAGCCCCGGCAGTCCCAACTATGGCTACACCTTC. Combining the CDR3 with reference TRBV7-3 and TRBJ1-2 gives the whole variable domain GAGVSQTPSNKVTEKGKYVELRCDPISGHTALYWYRQSLGQGPEFLIYFQGTGAADDSGLPNDRFFAVRPEGSVSTLKIQRTERGDSAVYLCASSPSPGSPNYGYTFGSGTRLTVV.